The 6 T cell receptor beta chains given below trace back to one sample, sequenced in a study of blood T cell repertoires in COVID-19. Produced via immunoSEQ multiplex PCR; TCRdb's table is partial and in-frame only. The sample includes 250,000 to 300,000 clones, 75% to 90% of them seen just once. Sequenced input: PBMCs or T cells enriched from blood (not recorded which). Receptor source: a woman aged 45-60 years who had recovered from COVID-19.

In DNA form, the CDR3 reads TGCGCCAGCAGCACCCCGCCGGGGACAGGGTCTGGAAACACCATATATTTT. This sequence encodes CASSTPPGTGSGNTIYF. The chain couples TRBV4-1 to TRBJ1-3; 9 bases agree with TRBD1. The CDR3 is made up of 17 amino acids. Germline lookup yields CDR1 MGHRA and CDR2 YSYEKL. With 5 bases clipped from V and 1 base from J, the junction kept 9 bases outside the gene matches.

V is TRBV7-3 and J is TRBJ2-1; 9 positions agree with TRBD1. Per germline, CDR1 SGHTA and CDR2 FQGTGA. V lost 6 bases, J lost 9 bases, and 9 bases stayed unmatched. The CDR3 loop spans 14 amino acids. In DNA form, the CDR3 reads TGTGCCAGCAGTAGGGGACAGGGTATGACTGAGCAGTTCTTC. Translation gives CASSRGQGMTEQFF.

The chain combines TRBV2 with TRBJ1-4; TRBD1 matches 9 bases. CDR1 SNHLY and CDR2 FYNNEI come from the germline V gene. J lost 7 bases, V lost 4 bases, and 4 bases had no gene match. This CDR3 comprises 14 residues. The DNA of the CDR3 is TGTGCCAGCAGTGGACAGGGGGTCGGTGAAAAACTGTTTTTT. Its protein product is CASSGQGVGEKLFF.

The V and J genes are TRBV28 and TRBJ1-4; 8 nucleotides match TRBD1. CDR3 length: 15 residues. The ends lost 6 bases at V and 8 bases at J; junction bases unmatched: 11. Germline lookup yields CDR1 MDHEN and CDR2 SYDVKM. CDR3 coding DNA: TGTGCCAGCAGCACAGGGGGGGTTTCAGTCGAAAAACTGTTTTTT. Translation: CASSTGGVSVEKLFF.

The J gene is TRBJ2-1, the V gene TRBV14, with D tentatively TRBD2 (6 bases). The CDR3 is 20 amino acids. Trimming took 0 bases from V and 0 from J, leaving 21 bases between them. The germline V gene has CDR1 SGHDN and CDR2 FVKESK. This CDR3 reads CASSQEGVRGLLSSYNEQFF. As DNA, the CDR3 is TGTGCCAGCAGCCAAGAAGGGGTCCGAGGACTACTTAGCTCCTACAATGAGCAGTTCTTC.

The chain combines TRBV5-8 with TRBJ2-5; TRBD1 matches at 12 bases. The CDR3 loop spans 14 amino acids. Trimming at V came to 5 bases and at J to 6 bases, leaving 5 bases not matched to a gene. Per the germline V gene, CDR1 is SGHTS and CDR2 is YDEGEE. This chain's CDR3 is CASRGDRGLQTQYF. As DNA, the CDR3 is TGTGCCAGCAGGGGGGACAGGGGGCTGCAGACCCAGTACTTC.